Shown below are 28 T cell receptor beta chains from a single sample sequenced in a study of T-cell reconstitution after alpha-beta-depleted transplantation in children. During its preparation, the TCRbeta library received unique molecular identifiers. A single record per CDR3 protein comes from TCRdb applying MiXCR to the PCR reads. This sample yields about 580,000 distinct CDR3 sequences, of which about 23% are seen a single time; roughly 13% belongs to the top ten. The source material was PBMCs, mostly from graft donor cells, sampled 360 days after TCRalphabeta/CD19-depleted stem cell transplant. These receptors all stem from a boy in the first two years of life who had a stem cell transplant for acute myeloid leukemia, so the T cells may come from the graft donor.

This sequence joins TRBV7-9 and TRBJ1-3, with D unclear. CDR1 is SEHNR and CDR2 is FQNEAQ in the germline V gene (reference sequence). Deletions cut 5 bases from V and 4 bases from J, with 21 bases between. The CDR3 runs 17 residues. DNA for the CDR3: TGTGCCAGCAGCCCCCCTGGCCGGGGATCGTACGGAAACACCATATATTTT. Encoded protein: CASSPPGRGSYGNTIYF. The variable domain in full, completed from reference TRBV7-9 and TRBJ1-3, reads DTGVSQNPRHKITKRGQNVTFRCDPISEHNRLYWYRQTLGQGPEFLTYFQNEAQLEKSRLLSDRFSAERPKGSFSTLEIQRTEQGDSAMYLCASSPPGRGSYGNTIYFGEGSWLTVV.

This clonotype was observed at least ten times. The rearrangement links TRBV12-3 or TRBV12-4 to TRBJ1-5; possibly TRBD1 for D (6 bases). Trimming took off 6 bases at V and 7 bases at J, with 16 bases between the two ends. This CDR3 has 14 amino acids. The CDR3, as DNA: TGTGCCAGCAGCTTGGGCGGGGGCGGGCAGCCCCAGCATTTT. Its translation is CASSLGGGGQPQHF.

The chain is built from TRBV13 and TRBJ1-1; no firm D call. The CDR3 totals 11 residues. The germline CDR1 and CDR2 sequences are PRHDT and FYEKMQ (reference sequence). Between the trimmed V and J ends, which lost 2 bases and 8 bases, there was a span of 6 bases. The CDR3 loop reads CASSLNLEAFF. CDR3 DNA: TGTGCCAGCAGCTTAAATCTAGAAGCTTTCTTT.

The rearrangement links TRBV12-3 or TRBV12-4 to TRBJ2-3; 7 bases are a match to TRBD1. The CDR3 is 17 amino acids. The trim removed 5 bases at V and 2 bases at J, leaving 13 bases unmatched. The CDR3 sequence: CASSEYDGQDITDTQYF. CDR3 DNA sequence: TGTGCCAGCAGTGAGTACGACGGACAGGACATCACAGATACGCAGTATTTT.

The chain has TRBV11-1 and TRBJ2-1; the match to TRBD2 covers 7 bases. The CDR3 is made up of 18 amino acids. The germline V gene has CDR1 SGHAT and CDR2 FQDESV (reference sequence). Germline trimming cut 0 bases from V and 0 bases from J; bases unmatched to any gene: 8. The CDR3 sequence: CASSLARERGGSYNEQFF. The CDR3 bases are TGTGCCAGCAGCTTAGCCAGGGAGCGGGGAGGCTCCTACAATGAGCAGTTCTTC.

This clonotype has a count of ten or more. This chain links TRBV7-8 with TRBJ2-2, with a possible D match to TRBD2 (5 bases). Germline CDR1 is SGHVS and CDR2 is FQNEAQ. The CDR3 runs to 16 residues. V was pared by 1 base and J by 2 bases, with 11 bases between. CDR3 nucleotides: TGTGCCAGCAGCTTAGACGGACTTGTAAACACCGGGGAGCTGTTTTTT. This sequence encodes CASSLDGLVNTGELFF. The variable domain in full, with the rest retrieved from reference TRBV7-8 and TRBJ2-2, is GAGVSQSPRYKVAKRGQDVALRCDPISGHVSLFWYQQALGQGPEFLTYFQNEAQLDKSGLPSDRFFAERPEGSVSTLKIQRTQQEDSAVYLCASSLDGLVNTGELFFGEGSRLTVL.

This clonotype was seen ten or more times. The genes are TRBV28 and TRBJ1-4; D is uncertain. CDR1 is MDHEN and CDR2 is SYDVKM in the germline V gene. The CDR3 has 15 amino acids. V lost 8 bases and J 4 bases, leaving 17 bases between the germline ends. This CDR3 reads CASSSSPSLNEKLFF. The CDR3 region has the DNA TGTGCCAGCTCCTCGAGCCCGTCCCTTAATGAAAAACTGTTTTTT.

This clonotype was counted only a few times. The V gene is TRBV29-1, the J gene TRBJ2-3; no definite D call. Trimming stripped 4 bases from V and 0 bases from J, with 8 bases between. CDR1 is SQVTM, CDR2 ANQGSEA, per germline. There are 13 residues in the CDR3. Written as DNA, the CDR3 is TGCAGCGTTGTCAGACCGAGCACAGATACGCAGTATTTT. Protein sequence: CSVVRPSTDTQYF.

This clonotype appeared a single time. A much larger clone lies a single base off, so this may be a read error. This chain links TRBV30 with TRBJ2-5; possible D gene TRBD1, 6 bases. The CDR3 is made up of 13 amino acids. Per the germline V gene, CDR1 is GTSNPN and CDR2 is SVGIG (reference sequence). The germline V and J ends were trimmed by 1 base and 9 bases, with 15 bases remaining between them. CDR3 DNA: TGTGCCTGGAGTGCACAGGGAAATAAGTCCCAGTACTTC. It translates to CAWSAQGNKSQYF.

Ten or more counts support this clonotype. The rearrangement joins TRBV20-1 to TRBJ2-6; no definite D call. Trimming took off 2 bases at V and 0 bases at J, with 5 bases between the two ends. CDR1 and CDR2 from the germline V gene are DFQATT and SNEGSKA (reference sequence). The CDR3 is made up of 14 amino acids. Here the CDR3 reads CSARSYSGANVLTF. CDR3 coding DNA: TGCAGTGCTAGATCATACTCTGGGGCCAACGTCCTGACTTTC.

This rearrangement joins TRBV7-2 to TRBJ2-5; D is possibly TRBD2 (5 bases). This CDR3 region has 14 residues. The V gene lost 4 bases and the J gene lost 2 bases, with 11 bases spanning the gap. Germline V gene sequence: CDR1 SGHTA, CDR2 FQGNSA. In nucleotides, the CDR3 is TGTGCCAGCAGCTCCCCCCCGGGGCAAGAGACCCAGTACTTC. It codes for CASSSPPGQETQYF.

This clonotype occurred once. The V and J genes are TRBV20-1 and TRBJ2-5; D is unclear. V gave up 4 bases and J gave up 0 bases, with 12 bases separating them. This CDR3 comprises 14 residues. The germline V gene encodes CDR1 DFQATT and CDR2 SNEGSKA (reference sequence). CDR3 nucleotide sequence: TGCAGTGCTAATTTTGGGAAGCACCAAGAGACCCAGTACTTC. Its translation is CSANFGKHQETQYF.

This clonotype was counted a few times. DNA of the CDR3: TGCAGTGCTAGAGCTTACGGGGGGAGTGCCGGGGAGCTGTTTTTT. It yields the protein CSARAYGGSAGELFF. The chain employs TRBV20-1 and TRBJ2-2; 7 bases agree with TRBD2. The germline V gene encodes CDR1 DFQATT and CDR2 SNEGSKA (reference sequence). This CDR3 has 15 residues. V dropped 1 base and J dropped 6; count of bases not matched to a gene: 8.

This clonotype was counted ten times or more. This chain links TRBV28 with TRBJ2-1; D unresolved. This CDR3 is 15 amino acids long. V lost 8 bases to trimming and J lost 1 base, with 15 bases between them. Germline V lookup: CDR1 MDHEN, CDR2 SYDVKM. CDR3: CASQPTFSSYNEQFF. Here the CDR3 DNA reads TGTGCCAGCCAACCGACGTTCTCTTCCTACAATGAGCAGTTCTTC.

This chain joins TRBV20-1 and TRBJ2-5; D gene ambiguous. From germline, CDR1 is DFQATT and CDR2 SNEGSKA (reference sequence). V gave up 5 bases and J gave up 1 base, with 5 bases separating them. CDR3 length: 11 residues. The CDR3 sequence: CSAGIQETQYF. The CDR3 DNA is TGCAGTGCTGGGATCCAAGAGACCCAGTACTTC.

This chain joins TRBV5-1 and TRBJ1-1; TRBD1 agrees at 10 bases. The V gene's germline CDR1 is SGHRS and CDR2 YFSETQ. The CDR3 consists of 16 residues. J gave up 5 bases and V 4 bases, and 11 bases lay outside the gene matches. CDR3 nucleotide sequence: TGCGCCAGCAGCCATGGCGGGACAGGGGCAAAGACTGAAGCTTTCTTT. It codes for CASSHGGTGAKTEAFF.

The chain employs TRBV12-3 or TRBV12-4 and TRBJ1-5, with unresolved D. V lost 3 bases and J lost 4, with 19 bases in between. The CDR3 contains 17 residues. CDR3 nucleotides: TGTGCCAGCAGTTTCTCCCGGCAGCCAAGTTTTAATCAGCCCCAGCATTTT. This translates into CASSFSRQPSFNQPQHF.

The V gene is TRBV12-3 or TRBV12-4, the J gene TRBJ1-5; 10 positions match TRBD1. The CDR3 contains 14 residues. This CDR3 is CAGGDRGDNQPQHF. The CDR3 nucleotides are TGTGCTGGGGGGGACAGGGGTGACAATCAGCCCCAGCATTTT.

The chain links TRBV9 to TRBJ2-5, with TRBD1 matching 7 bases. This CDR3 is 17 amino acids long. V lost 3 bases to trimming and J lost 3 bases; unmatched junction nucleotides: 14. CDR1 is SGDLS, CDR2 YYNGEE, per germline. The CDR3 coding sequence is TGTGCCAGCAGCGAAGACCTGACAGGGCCAAACGAAGAGACCCAGTACTTC. Translating gives CASSEDLTGPNEETQYF.

This chain uses TRBV5-1 with TRBJ1-5; D is perhaps TRBD1 (5 bases). The length of the CDR3 is 15 residues. V was shortened by 0 bases and J by 2 bases, with 9 bases between the two germline ends. The V gene's germline CDR1 is SGHRS and CDR2 YFSETQ. The CDR3 region has the DNA TGCGCCAGCAGCTTGGAGCCAGGGCGCAATCAGCCCCAGCATTTT. Its translation: CASSLEPGRNQPQHF.

This clonotype was detected a few times. The V and J genes are TRBV28 and TRBJ2-1; D gene unclear. The CDR3 is 13 amino acids. V was clipped by 2 bases and J by 5 bases, with 7 bases between them. Per germline, CDR1 MDHEN and CDR2 SYDVKM. DNA for the CDR3: TGTGCCAGCAGTTTACCACTCAACAATGAGCAGTTCTTC. It encodes CASSLPLNNEQFF. The complete variable domain, with remaining parts taken from reference TRBV28 and TRBJ2-1, reads DVKVTQSSRYLVKRTGEKVFLECVQDMDHENMFWYRQDPGLGLRLIYFSYDVKMKEKGDIPEGYSVSREKKERFSLILESASTNQTSMYLCASSLPLNNEQFFGPGTRLTVL.

This clonotype has only a few counts. V usage is TRBV27 and J usage is TRBJ2-7; D gene ambiguous. The CDR3 runs to 8 residues. Per the germline V gene, CDR1 is MNHEY and CDR2 is SMNVEV (reference sequence). V was trimmed by 9 bases and J by 4 bases, leaving 1 base between them. This CDR3 is CARYEQYV. The CDR3 DNA reads TGTGCCAGATACGAGCAGTACGTC.

This clonotype was seen only a few times. The rearrangement links TRBV10-1 to TRBJ2-3; weak D call: TRBD1 (5 bases). The germline V gene has CDR1 WNHNN and CDR2 SYGVQD (reference sequence). Trimming took 2 bases from V and 6 from J, leaving 12 bases between them. The CDR3 is 14 amino acids. The chain's CDR3 is CASSENQDIDTQYF. The CDR3 DNA reads as TGCGCCAGCAGTGAGAACCAGGACATCGATACGCAGTATTTT.

The rearrangement links TRBV7-2 to TRBJ2-7; D tentatively fits TRBD1 or TRBD2 (5 bases each). Germline V gives CDR1 SGHTA, CDR2 FQGNSA. The CDR3 consists of 14 residues. Trimming removed 5 bases at V and 2 bases at J, with 13 bases between. This CDR3 reads CASSVGPSTYEQYF. In nucleotides, the CDR3 is TGTGCCAGCAGCGTGGGACCGAGTACCTACGAGCAGTACTTC.

The CDR3 protein is CSSGANEKLFF. As DNA, the CDR3 is TGCAGTTCGGGGGCTAATGAAAAACTGTTTTTT. The rearrangement uses TRBV20-1 and TRBJ1-4; D is perhaps TRBD1 (5 bases). Per germline, CDR1 DFQATT and CDR2 SNEGSKA (reference sequence). The CDR3 spans 11 residues. V lost 8 bases and J 3 bases, leaving 7 bases between the germline ends.

This clonotype was found a few times. This rearrangement joins TRBV6-1 to TRBJ1-3; no reliable D call. CDR1 and CDR2 (germline): MNHNS, SASEGT. The CDR3 consists of 14 residues. Between the trimmed V and J ends, which lost 1 base and 6 bases, there was a span of 10 bases. CDR3 DNA: TGTGCCAGCAGTGAAGGAGGGCTCTTAAACACCATATATTTT. Translating it yields CASSEGGLLNTIYF.

J is TRBJ2-7 and V is TRBV28; D unclear. This CDR3 comprises 14 residues. Germline V gene sequence: CDR1 MDHEN, CDR2 SYDVKM. V lost 6 bases to trimming and J lost 3 bases, with 15 bases between them. The DNA for the CDR3 is TGTGCCAGCAGCCAAGGCGACGGATTCTACGAGCAGTACGTC. It encodes CASSQGDGFYEQYV.

This clonotype came up a few times. The chain is built from TRBV10-3 and TRBJ1-1; D gene ambiguous. Germline V gene data show CDR1 as ENHRY and CDR2 as SYGVKD. Between the trimmed V and J ends, which lost 0 bases and 1 base, there was a span of 9 bases. The length of the CDR3 is 15 residues. CDR3 loop: CAISESQIGNTEAFF. The CDR3 DNA follows: TGTGCCATCAGTGAGTCGCAGATAGGGAACACTGAAGCTTTCTTT.